The 22 T cell receptor beta chains given below trace back to one sample, sequenced in a study of T-cell memory formation after mild COVID-19. TCRdb re-called the 5' RACE reads with MiXCR, one entry per CDR3 protein. The table lists about 350,000 distinct CDR3 sequences, around 30% of them singletons. What was sequenced was PBMCs or a T cell subset sorted from them (not recorded which). The source is an adult woman who had mild COVID-19 (a few samples of this study predate the infection). Cell type and time point are not known.

The chain has TRBV11-2 and TRBJ1-1; TRBD1 aligns across 9 bases. The CDR3 is 15 amino acids. Germline lookup yields CDR1 SGHAT and CDR2 FQNNGV. With V trimmed by 4 bases and J by 0 bases, 3 bases remained unmatched. This chain's CDR3 is CASSSTGGVNTEAFF. The CDR3 DNA reads as TGTGCCAGCAGCTCCACAGGGGGCGTGAACACTGAAGCTTTCTTT.

This clonotype was detected a few times. The V gene is TRBV9, the J gene TRBJ2-3, with 7 bases lining up with TRBD1. CDR1 SGDLS and CDR2 YYNGEE come from the germline V gene. The CDR3 length is 17 residues. V was pared by 3 bases and J by 2 bases, with 12 bases of the junction left unmatched. CDR3: CASSEGDRPFLTDTQYF. The CDR3 DNA follows: TGTGCCAGCAGCGAAGGGGACAGACCTTTCCTCACAGATACGCAGTATTTT.

V and J are TRBV11-2 and TRBJ2-7, with a possible D match to TRBD2 (6 bases). With 0 bases removed from V and 2 bases from J, the gap between germline ends came to 20 bases. CDR1 and CDR2 (germline): SGHAT, FQNNGV. This CDR3 is 18 amino acids long. In DNA form, the CDR3 reads TGTGCCAGCAGCTTAGATGCCCTGGGCGGGGAGGAGACCTACGAGCAGTACTTC. Amino acids: CASSLDALGGEETYEQYF. Based on the CDR3 plus reference TRBV11-2 and TRBJ2-7, the full variable domain is EAGVAQSPRYKIIEKRQSVAFWCNPISGHATLYWYQQILGQGPKLLIQFQNNGVVDDSQLPKDRFSAERLKGVDSTLKIQPAKLEDSAVYLCASSLDALGGEETYEQYFGPGTRLTVT.

The sample holds a few counts of this clonotype. The chain carries TRBV3-1 and TRBJ2-5; 14 bases map to TRBD2. V was clipped by 1 base and J by 5 bases; unmatched bases: 3. The germline gives CDR1 LGHDT, CDR2 YNNKEL (reference sequence). The CDR3 contains 16 residues. CDR3 coding DNA: TGTGCCAGCAGCCAAGGGACTAGCGGGAGGATGGAGACCCAGTACTTC. Its protein is CASSQGTSGRMETQYF.

This clonotype was seen a handful of times. The chain combines TRBV7-2 with TRBJ2-7, with a weak D call TRBD1 (7 bases). The CDR3 contains 15 residues. The germline V gene has CDR1 SGHTA and CDR2 FQGNSA. V shed 5 bases and J shed 2 bases, with 16 bases lying between them. The CDR3 DNA reads as TGTGCCAGCAGCCGTCAGGGGGGCGACGCCTACGAGCAGTACTTC. Protein sequence: CASSRQGGDAYEQYF.

The V call is TRBV24-1, the J call TRBJ2-5; possible D gene TRBD2, 6 bases. The V end was cut by 4 bases, the J end by 4 bases, with 12 bases between. The CDR3 extends over 14 amino acids. Germline V CDR1 and CDR2: KGHDR, SFDVKD. The DNA for the CDR3 is TGTGCCACCAGTGAAGGGACTCCCATAGAGACCCAGTACTTC. This codes for CATSEGTPIETQYF.

J is TRBJ2-7 and V is TRBV11-2, with D possibly matching TRBD1 (5 bases). Germline V gives CDR1 SGHAT, CDR2 FQNNGV. The CDR3 contains 15 residues. V lost 5 bases, J lost 0 bases, and 14 bases lay in between. The CDR3 DNA reads TGTGCCAGCAGCCCCGGGCAGGGTCTCTCCTACGAGCAGTACTTC. Its translation: CASSPGQGLSYEQYF.

This rearrangement joins TRBV24-1 to TRBJ2-3; the D gene is possibly TRBD1 (6 bases). Between the trimmed V and J ends, which lost 9 bases and 4 bases, there was a span of 16 bases. The CDR3 has 14 residues. Per germline, CDR1 KGHDR and CDR2 SFDVKD. The CDR3 sequence: CATFTQGGADTQYF. The CDR3 DNA follows: TGTGCCACCTTCACACAGGGCGGTGCAGATACGCAGTATTTT.

The chain is built from TRBV9 and TRBJ2-5; 9 bases align to TRBD1. This CDR3 has 16 amino acids. V gave up 0 bases and J gave up 5 bases; unmatched junction bases: 8. The germline CDR1 and CDR2 sequences are SGDLS and YYNGEE. CDR3 amino acids: CASSVAPQGAGETQYF. CDR3 in DNA: TGTGCCAGCAGCGTAGCCCCACAGGGGGCGGGGGAGACCCAGTACTTC.

The rearrangement joins TRBV24-1 to TRBJ2-7; D possibly uses TRBD1 or TRBD2 (7 bases each). Germline V gene sequence: CDR1 KGHDR, CDR2 SFDVKD. This CDR3 has 14 residues. Trimming left V 6 bases short and J 3 bases short, with 14 bases between. CDR3 in DNA: TGTGCCACCAGTCCCTCAGGGGGGGGCTACGAGCAGTACTTC. Its translation is CATSPSGGGYEQYF.

The chain recombines TRBV19 with TRBJ2-3; 8 bases map to TRBD2. Looked up from germline, CDR1 is LNHDA and CDR2 is SQIVND (reference sequence). CDR3 length equals 17 residues. J was trimmed by 5 bases and V by 9 bases; bases with no gene match: 19. CDR3 protein: CASRPLGERERGDTQYF. The CDR3 bases are TGTGCCAGCCGACCCCTCGGGGAGCGGGAGAGGGGAGATACGCAGTATTTT.

The chain links TRBV7-9 to TRBJ2-2, with a weak D call TRBD2 (6 bases). There are 16 residues in the CDR3. Trimming took off 1 base at V and 2 bases at J, with 11 bases between the two ends. Germline V lookup: CDR1 SEHNR, CDR2 FQNEAQ (reference sequence). The CDR3 DNA follows: TGTGCCAGCAGCTTAGGCCTAGCGCCAAACACCGGGGAGCTGTTTTTT. As protein: CASSLGLAPNTGELFF.

CDR3: CASRLTGLSTDTQYF. In nucleotides, the CDR3 is TGCGCCAGCCGGTTGACTGGCCTTAGCACAGATACGCAGTATTTT. The chain combines TRBV4-1 with TRBJ2-3; no firm D call. This CDR3 contains 15 residues. Trimming left V 8 bases short and J 0 bases short, with 15 bases between. Germline loops: CDR1 MGHRA, CDR2 YSYEKL.

This clonotype was found a few times. The chain uses TRBV7-9 and TRBJ1-2, with D unresolved. The germline V gene encodes CDR1 SEHNR and CDR2 FQNEAQ (reference sequence). CDR3 length equals 15 residues. Trimming took 5 bases from V and 4 from J, leaving 17 bases between them. The CDR3 DNA reads as TGTGCCAGCAGCCTCAGCTTCGGCGGACTCTATGGCTACACCTTC. Protein sequence: CASSLSFGGLYGYTF.

This clonotype was recorded a few times. V gene TRBV21-1 combines with J gene TRBJ2-3. TRBV21-1 is termed a pseudogene. The CDR3 has 16 amino acids. The CDR3, as DNA: TGTGCCAGCAGCAAAGTATCAGGGCCAAGCACAGATACGCAGTATTTT. This codes for CASSKVSGPSTDTQYF.

The chain carries TRBV7-9 and TRBJ2-3, with D tentatively TRBD1 (5 bases). The CDR3 totals 13 residues. Between the trimmed V and J ends, which lost 4 bases and 4 bases, there was a span of 9 bases. The germline V gene has CDR1 SEHNR and CDR2 FQNEAQ (reference sequence). The CDR3 nucleotides read TGTGCCAGCAGCTACCTCAGGGCAGATACGCAGTATTTT. Its protein is CASSYLRADTQYF.

The genes are TRBV4-1 and TRBJ1-2, with TRBD1 identical over 10 bases. Trimming cost V 0 bases and J 3 bases; bases outside gene matches: 4. This CDR3 has 16 amino acids. Germline values: CDR1 MGHRA, CDR2 YSYEKL. The DNA for the CDR3 is TGCGCCAGCAGCCAAGAAGGGACAGGGGTTGACTATGGCTACACCTTC. It yields the protein CASSQEGTGVDYGYTF.

This clonotype was seen a few times. V is TRBV12-3 or TRBV12-4 and J is TRBJ2-7, with TRBD1 matching over 9 bases. The CDR3 sequence is 16 residues long. V was pared by 5 bases and J by 0 bases, with 8 bases of the junction left unmatched. Written as DNA, the CDR3 is TGTGCCAGCAGTCCAGGACAGGGGTACAGCTCCTACGAGCAGTACTTC. It codes for CASSPGQGYSSYEQYF.

The chain is built from TRBV9 and TRBJ2-7; possibly TRBD1 or TRBD2 for D (5 bases each). This CDR3 is 14 amino acids long. Deletions cut 2 bases from V and 2 bases from J, with 11 bases between. Germline V gene lookup returns CDR1 SGDLS and CDR2 YYNGEE. As DNA, the CDR3 is TGTGCCAGCAGCGTGGGGACGACCACCTACGAGCAGTACTTC. This codes for CASSVGTTTYEQYF.

The rearrangement joins TRBV20-1 to TRBJ2-7, with TRBD1 as a possible D gene (6 bases). V lost 6 bases, J lost 0 bases, and 12 bases lay in between. The CDR3 totals 13 residues. Per the germline V gene, CDR1 is DFQATT and CDR2 is SNEGSKA (reference sequence). The CDR3 here is CSAADSLSYEQYF. The CDR3 coding sequence is TGCAGTGCCGCGGACAGCCTCTCCTACGAGCAGTACTTC.

This chain connects TRBV29-1 to TRBJ2-7; 7 nucleotides align to TRBD1. Germline CDR1 reads SQVTM; CDR2 reads ANQGSEA. The CDR3 contains 12 residues. Trimming cost V 3 bases and J 4 bases; bases outside gene matches: 3. CDR3 sequence reads: CSVEYRGYEQYF. The DNA for the CDR3 is TGCAGCGTTGAGTACAGGGGATACGAGCAGTACTTC.

The chain has TRBV6-4 and TRBJ2-1; TRBD2 is a possible D gene (6 bases). The germline V gene has CDR1 MRHNA and CDR2 SNTAGT. V lost 4 bases and J lost 7, with 14 bases in between. The length of the CDR3 is 14 residues. The CDR3 bases are TGTGCCAGCAGTGTTGGTGCGGGGTGGAATGAGCAGTTCTTC. Amino acids: CASSVGAGWNEQFF.